A selection of T cell receptor beta chains follows, all from one sample in a study of Ad26.COV2.S vaccination and SARS-CoV-2 variants. TCRdb keeps only in-frame clones here, not all; method: immunoSEQ multiplex PCR. Of under 550,000 clones listed, roughly 88% are singletons. Here the sequenced sample was peripheral blood, taken in a trial of Ad26.COV2.S vaccine versus placebo. The receptors were sampled from a person aged 18-60 years who received the Ad26.COV2.S COVID-19 vaccine or a placebo. Both conserved end residues are part of each CDR3. D genes are given only for firm matches. Only part of the rows carry a size: once, few, many, or a class if the clone is expanded.

15	TRBV27	NA	TRBJ1-4	NA	TGTGCCAGCAGCCTCTGGGGACGCCAAAATGAAAAACTGTTTTTT	CASSLWGRQNEKLFF
14	TRBV4-3	NA	TRBJ2-1	TRBD1	TGCGCCAGCAGCCATGGGACAGGTGACCATGAGCAGTTCTTC	CASSHGTGDHEQFF
14	TRBV4-2	NA	TRBJ2-7	TRBD1	TGTGCCAGCAGCCCTCAGGACAGGGACTACGAGCAGTACTTC	CASSPQDRDYEQYF
16	TRBV4-2	NA	TRBJ1-4	NA	TGTGCCAGCAGCCAAGATGCGGCAGGCCAAAATGAAAAACTGTTTTTT	CASSQDAAGQNEKLFF
17	TRBV28	NA	TRBJ1-5	TRBD1	TGTGCCAGCAGTTCGCCGTGGGGCCAGGGGGCCGGGCAGCCCCAGCATTTT	CASSSPWGQGAGQPQHF
16	TRBV25-1	NA	TRBJ1-4	TRBD1	TGTGCCAGCAGTGCCTTCACAGGGGCCGGGGGTGAAAAACTGTTTTTT	CASSAFTGAGGEKLFF
14	TRBV5-4	NA	TRBJ2-7	TRBD2	TGTGCCAGCAGCTCCCCGCGGGGGGGCTACGAGCAGTACTTC	CASSSPRGGYEQYF
15	TRBV19	NA	TRBJ2-3	TRBD2	TGTGCCAGTAGTATGACTAGCGGGGGGACAGATACGCAGTATTTT	CASSMTSGGTDTQYF
16	TRBV30	NA	TRBJ2-1	NA	TGTGCCTGGAGTGTACTCCCTTCTTTAGGCTACAATGAGCAGTTCTTC	CAWSVLPSLGYNEQFF
15	TRBV7-6	NA	TRBJ1-3	NA	TGTGCCAGCAGCGCCTCCCAGGGTTCTGGAAACACCATATATTTT	CASSASQGSGNTIYF
17	TRBV3-1/TRBV3-2	NA	TRBJ1-6	TRBD1	TGTGCCAGCAGCCCAGCCGGGACAGAAAAAATTAATTCACCCCTCCACTTT	CASSPAGTEKINSPLHF
17	TRBV7-9	NA	TRBJ2-7	TRBD1	TGTGCCAGCAGCTCCGGGATTAGACAGGGTCGGTTTTACGAGCAGTACTTC	CASSSGIRQGRFYEQYF
15	TRBV4-1	NA	TRBJ2-5	TRBD1	TGCGCCAGCAGCCAAGATCCGGGACAGCAAGAGACCCAGTACTTC	CASSQDPGQQETQYF
11	TRBV6-5	NA	TRBJ2-7	NA	TGTGCCAGCGAGTCAGTCTACGAGCAGTACTTC	CASESVYEQYF
14	TRBV6-4	NA	TRBJ2-1	TRBD1	TGTGCCAGCAGTGTCGAACAGGGGCGCGATGAGCAGTTCTTC	CASSVEQGRDEQFF
14	TRBV7-8	NA	TRBJ1-5	TRBD1	TGTGCCAGCAGCTTCCCAGGGGGAAATCAGCCCCAGCATTTT	CASSFPGGNQPQHF
12	TRBV5-5	NA	TRBJ1-1	NA	TGTGCCAGCAGCTTGGTGCCTCCTGAAGCTTTCTTT	CASSLVPPEAFF
15	TRBV5-6	medium-sized	TRBJ2-1	TRBD1	TGTGCCAGCAGCTTGGGGGACAGGGAGTACAATGAGCAGTTCTTC	CASSLGDREYNEQFF
13	TRBV5-1	NA	TRBJ2-3	NA	TGCGCCAGCAGCTTGAATGGTGGAGATACGCAGTATTTT	CASSLNGGDTQYF
15	TRBV5-1	NA	TRBJ2-3	NA	TGCGCCAGCAGTGGGCCCTCAGGGGGCACAGATACGCAGTATTTT	CASSGPSGGTDTQYF
15	TRBV7-8	NA	TRBJ2-5	NA	TGTGCCAGCAGCAAAAAGGGTTACAGCCAAGAGACCCAGTACTTC	CASSKKGYSQETQYF
13	TRBV10-3	NA	TRBJ2-3	NA	TGTGCCATCAGTGACCTCAGGGCAGATACGCAGTATTTT	CAISDLRADTQYF
14	TRBV7-6	NA	TRBJ1-6	NA	TGTGCCAGCAGCTTACGGACAGAAAATTCACCCCTCCACTTT	CASSLRTENSPLHF
12	TRBV29-1	NA	TRBJ2-7	NA	TGCAGCGTCGGGAGAGGGGACAACGAGCAGTACTTC	CSVGRGDNEQYF
14	TRBV7-2	NA	TRBJ2-5	NA	TGTGCCAGCAGCTCAACCAGGACAGCGGAGACCCAGTACTTC	CASSSTRTAETQYF
15	TRBV10-3	NA	TRBJ2-3	TRBD2	TGTGCCATCACGCGTGGCGGGGGGCTCGCAGATACGCAGTATTTT	CAITRGGGLADTQYF
14	TRBV5-6	NA	TRBJ1-5	TRBD1	TGTGCCAGCAGCTATAGACAGGGAACTCAGCCCCAGCATTTT	CASSYRQGTQPQHF
16	TRBV6-2/TRBV6-3	NA	TRBJ2-7	TRBD2	TGTGCCAGCAGTTCCTTTCTAGCGGGGACAAGTTACGAGCAGTACTTC	CASSSFLAGTSYEQYF
15	TRBV5-1	once	TRBJ2-3	NA	TGCGCCAGCAGCTTCTCGGACGCTAGCACAGATACGCAGTATTTT	CASSFSDASTDTQYF
16	TRBV5-1	NA	TRBJ2-3	TRBD2	TGCGCCAGCAGCCCCCGACTAGCGGGGGCCACAGATACGCAGTATTTT	CASSPRLAGATDTQYF
12	TRBV24-1	NA	TRBJ2-2	NA	TGTGCCACCAGTGTGGACACCGGGGAGCTGTTTTTT	CATSVDTGELFF
17	TRBV28	NA	TRBJ2-3	TRBD1	TGTGCCAGCAGTCGGGGGACAGGGGGTACCCTCACAGATACGCAGTATTTT	CASSRGTGGTLTDTQYF
13	TRBV19	NA	TRBJ1-6	NA	TGTGCCAGTAGTATAGATCTCACGTCACCCCTCCACTTT	CASSIDLTSPLHF
13	TRBV24-1	few	TRBJ1-3	NA	TGTGCCACCAGTGATCCGACTGGAAACACCATATATTTT	CATSDPTGNTIYF
17	TRBV15	NA	TRBJ2-1	NA	TGTGCCACCAGCAGAGTAATCCGGGCCTTCTCCTACAATGAGCAGTTCTTC	CATSRVIRAFSYNEQFF
13	TRBV5-6	NA	TRBJ1-4	NA	TGTGCCAGCAGCTTGATAGGGGGTGAAAAACTGTTTTTT	CASSLIGGEKLFF
16	TRBV6-2/TRBV6-3	NA	TRBJ2-7	NA	TGTGCCAGCAGTTACGGATACCGGGACCGCTCCTACGAGCAGTACTTC	CASSYGYRDRSYEQYF
15	TRBV5-5	NA	TRBJ2-5	TRBD1	TGTGCCAGCAGCTTGGGACAGGGATCGGGGGAGACCCAGTACTTC	CASSLGQGSGETQYF
15	TRBV7-9	NA	TRBJ2-5	NA	TGTGCCAGCAGCTTAGCGCAAGAGTTCCGAGAGACCCAGTACTTC	CASSLAQEFRETQYF
15	TRBV7-2	NA	TRBJ1-1	NA	TGTGCCAGCAGCCCTCGCCCGGGGGTTGACACTGAAGCTTTCTTT	CASSPRPGVDTEAFF
15	TRBV28	once	TRBJ1-6	NA	TGTGCCAGCAAAATCGGAAACTCCTATAATTCACCCCTCCACTTT	CASKIGNSYNSPLHF
16	TRBV6-2/TRBV6-3	NA	TRBJ1-5	NA	TGTGCCAGCAGTTACTCTGATACAGCGGGGGGTCAGCCCCAGCATTTT	CASSYSDTAGGQPQHF
16	TRBV14	NA	TRBJ2-7	TRBD1	TGTGCCAGCAGCCGTATCCGGGACAGGGTGACCTACGAGCAGTACTTC	CASSRIRDRVTYEQYF
16	TRBV2	NA	TRBJ1-6	NA	TGTGCCAGCGGAGCAAGGGCCGCGCGTAATAATTCACCCCTCCACTTT	CASGARAARNNSPLHF
12	TRBV11-1	NA	TRBJ2-3	TRBD1	TGTGCCAGTGGACAGGGCACAGATACGCAGTATTTT	CASGQGTDTQYF
12	TRBV20-1	NA	TRBJ1-4	NA	TGCAGTGCTAGTCTAACAGGTGAAAAACTGTTTTTT	CSASLTGEKLFF
15	TRBV28	NA	TRBJ1-2	TRBD1	TGTGCCAGCAGACCCACAGGGGGGGCAGACTATGGCTACACCTTC	CASRPTGGADYGYTF
13	TRBV6-5	NA	TRBJ1-5	NA	TGTGCCAGCAGCCTCCGGGGGCTCCAGCCCCAGCATTTT	CASSLRGLQPQHF
15	TRBV19	NA	TRBJ1-2	TRBD1	TGTGCCAGTAGTATAGGCGCCGGGACAGGGAACGGCTACACCTTC	CASSIGAGTGNGYTF
16	TRBV7-2	NA	TRBJ2-1	TRBD2	TGTGCCAGCAGCCCCTACGTGGCGGGGGAGCACAATGAGCAGTTCTTC	CASSPYVAGEHNEQFF
14	TRBV7-3	few	TRBJ2-1	NA	TGTGCCAGCAGCTTAAGCGGGGTCTACAATGAGCAGTTCTTC	CASSLSGVYNEQFF
17	TRBV7-2	NA	TRBJ2-1	TRBD2	TGTGCCAGCAGCTTAGCGGCTTCCGGGGGGGCCTGGAATGAGCAGTTCTTC	CASSLAASGGAWNEQFF
13	TRBV9	NA	TRBJ1-2	TRBD1	TGTGCCAGCAGCGTGGACAGGGTTCATGGCTACACCTTC	CASSVDRVHGYTF
18	TRBV7-2	NA	TRBJ2-3	TRBD2	TGTGCCAGCAGCTTAGTACTAGCGGGGGCGCCGGGGGCAGATACGCAGTATTTT	CASSLVLAGAPGADTQYF